This TCR beta chain stems from a study of T cells in Graves' hyperthyroidism and ophthalmopathy (dated by TCRdb to the late 2010s). The study in broad terms: Peripheral blood was sampled at the time of initial diagnosis, prior to any treatment. The 100 or so discovery patients were divided at random into training and test sets in a 7:3 ratio. The paper describes TCR Vbeta CDR3 sequencing of around 140 peripheral blood samples, made up of around 41 ophthalmopathy patients, some 80 hyperthyroidism patients and around 17 progressor patients. After blood sampling, hyperthyroidism patients were treated with methimazole at a starting dose of 30 mg daily, and ophthalmopathy patients were treated with high-dose intravenous methylprednisolone. Thyroid tissue and blood T-cell repertoires from about six Graves' hyperthyroidism patients were also compared in the study. Prospective prediction of ophthalmopathy was tested in an independent validation cohort of approximately 19 hyperthyroidism patients and 17 patients who later progressed to ophthalmopathy. To identify TCR V-J signatures that set the groups apart, the researchers used a discovery cohort of 100 patients, made up of fewer than 50 with Graves' ophthalmopathy and around 58 with stable Graves' hyperthyroidism. What the work shows at the level of the full study, not this receptor alone: No statistical method was used to set the sample size in advance, and investigators knew the group allocation. Ophthalmopathy was separated from stable hyperthyroidism by a 13 V-J signature model, with 85% to 90% sensitivity and roughly 84% specificity obtained in cross-validation and 80%/75% obtained in testing. In validation, the model predicted progression to ophthalmopathy with approximately 70% sensitivity and 72% to 75% specificity, a median of 6.5 months before onset. Most expanded thyroid clonotypes (frequency above 0.001) were also detected in blood, a finding suggesting that blood repertoires may reflect thyroid immune responses.

Hyperthyroidism patients were aged 18 to 65 years and newly diagnosed, with disease duration of less than 2 months. Exclusion was applied to patients with uncontrolled infections, other autoimmune diseases, pregnancy or lactation. Diagnoses relied on clinical symptoms, serum thyroxine and TRAb, thyroid ultrasound and orbital computed tomography. Blood from progressor patients was collected at the time of first diagnosis with hyperthyroidism, before any ophthalmopathy symptoms had appeared. PBMCs were separated from roughly 9.3 ml of fresh peripheral blood using Ficoll-Paque density gradient centrifugation. Progressor patients were defined as those initially diagnosed with Graves' hyperthyroidism in whom ophthalmopathy developed during follow-up. Total RNA was extracted with Trizol reagent, and quality was checked on an Agilent 2100 Bioanalyzer. This clonotype has just a few counts. What antigen it recognizes has not been identified. Base qualities are not provided; no much larger clone lies one nucleotide away.

The CDR3, cysteine through phenylalanine, is 12 amino acids long. The DNA shown is the 36-base CDR3, in frame from base 1. Ends trimmed: V by 6 bases, J by 4 bases; bases unmatched to a gene: 5. The germline V gene gives CDR1 as SQVTM and CDR2 as ANQGSEA. The TCR beta CDR3 regions were amplified from the RNA transcripts. The TCR CDR3 was subjected to a first round of RT-PCR using the HTBI primer set and the Qiagen OneStep RT-PCR kit. Libraries were constructed in a second round of multiplex PCR, after which size selection and purification were carried out. Libraries were sequenced paired-end with 100 bp reads on an Illumina HiSeq2000. Per the source publication's procedure: SOAPnuke was used to process the raw data, removing reads that contained adapters or uncalled bases, had a mean Phred below 15, or lacked an exact match to the constant primer or identifier. High-quality paired reads were merged using COPE v1.2.5, and each unique nucleotide sequence was defined as a clonotype. MiTCR v1.1 was used to align clonotypes to the IMGT TRBV, TRBD and TRBJ reference segments. The analysis included only V-J combinations with a frequency above 0.0001, which together covered 98% to 99.2% of the repertoires. The TCS score was defined as the ratio of F50 (clonal expansion) to E x V (chaos), calculated using BLOSUM62-based TCRdist between CDR3 peptides within each V-J. Welch's t-statistics and random forest reduced roughly 500 V-J features to 13, which were used in a naive Bayes classifier (R e1071). Starting from the raw public reads, TCRdb applied fastp trimming at Q25, assembled clones with MiXCR and retained in-frame beta chains. Entries are consolidated by CDR3 protein sequence, retaining the most common genes and DNA. The V and J calls come from TCRdb's annotation, not from the publication. The sample records approximately 600,000 distinct CDR3 sequences, around 13% of which are singletons. Less than 6% of the sample belongs to the ten largest clones.

The receptor was isolated from a woman aged 30 to 39 with Graves' hyperthyroidism that later progressed to Graves' ophthalmopathy. The sample taken for sequencing was blood. The chain couples TRBV29-1 to TRBJ1-2, with 7 bases aligning to TRBD1. The CDR3 region has the sequence CSVGDSLYGYTF. DNA sequence: TGCAGCGTGGGGGACAGCCTCTATGGCTACACCTTC.